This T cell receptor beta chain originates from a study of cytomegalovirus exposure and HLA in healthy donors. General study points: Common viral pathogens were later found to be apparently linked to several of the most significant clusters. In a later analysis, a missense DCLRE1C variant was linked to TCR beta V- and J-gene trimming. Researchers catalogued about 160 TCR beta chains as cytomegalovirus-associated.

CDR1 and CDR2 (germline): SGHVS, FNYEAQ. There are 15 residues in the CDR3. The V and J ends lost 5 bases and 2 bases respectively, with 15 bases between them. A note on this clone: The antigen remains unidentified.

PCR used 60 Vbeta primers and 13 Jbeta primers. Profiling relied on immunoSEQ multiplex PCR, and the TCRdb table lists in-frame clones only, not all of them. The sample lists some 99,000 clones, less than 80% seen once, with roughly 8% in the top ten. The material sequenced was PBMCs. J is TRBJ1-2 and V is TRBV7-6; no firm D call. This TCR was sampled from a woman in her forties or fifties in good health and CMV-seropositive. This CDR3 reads CASSPFTTGNYGYTF. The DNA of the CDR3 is TGTGCCAGCAGCCCCTTCACGACGGGAAACTATGGCTACACCTTC.